The present T cell receptor beta chain was sequenced within a study of T cells in Graves' hyperthyroidism and ophthalmopathy. Study observations and caveats: The majority of expanded thyroid clonotypes above 0.001 also appeared in blood.

This clonotype was counted many times. The antigen is not known. Exclusion criteria comprised uncontrolled infection, other autoimmune disease, pregnancy or lactation. The CDR3 regions of TCR beta were amplified from RNA transcripts. Researchers ran a first-round RT-PCR on the TCR CDR3 using the HTBI primer set. TCRdb independently ran MiXCR on the multiplex PCR reads; one entry per CDR3 protein. The repertoire holds fewer than 650,000 distinct CDR3 sequences, with approximately 15% as singletons. The receptor's source is a woman between 18 and 29 years old with Graves' ophthalmopathy. Sequencing was done on a sample of blood.

CDR3 residues: CASTRGGAVSYNEQFF. In DNA, the CDR3 is TGTGCCAGCACCAGAGGAGGGGCGGTTTCTTACAATGAGCAGTTCTTC. The rearrangement uses TRBV12-3 or TRBV12-4 and TRBJ2-1, with TRBD2 as a possible D gene (6 bases). Trimming stripped 7 bases from V and 4 bases from J, with 20 bases between. There are 16 residues in the CDR3.